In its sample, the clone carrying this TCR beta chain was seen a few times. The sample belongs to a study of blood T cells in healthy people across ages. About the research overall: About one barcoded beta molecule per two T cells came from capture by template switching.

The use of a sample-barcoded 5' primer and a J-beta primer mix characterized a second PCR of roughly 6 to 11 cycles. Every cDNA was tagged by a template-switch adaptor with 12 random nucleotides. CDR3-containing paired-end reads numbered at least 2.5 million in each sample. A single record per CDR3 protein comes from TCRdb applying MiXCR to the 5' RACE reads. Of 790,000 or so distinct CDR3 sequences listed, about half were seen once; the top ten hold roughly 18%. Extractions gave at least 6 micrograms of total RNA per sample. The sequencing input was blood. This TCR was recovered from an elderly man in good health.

CDR3 amino acids: CASRRLGGGRDSYNSPLHF. CDR3 DNA sequence: TGTGCCAGCAGGCGGCTTGGGGGGGGCAGGGACTCCTATAATTCACCCCTCCACTTT. The chain employs TRBV28 and TRBJ1-6, with D tentatively TRBD1 (6 bases). The germline gives CDR1 MDHEN, CDR2 SYDVKM. The length of the CDR3 is 19 residues. Deletions cut 6 bases from V and 0 bases from J, with 21 bases between.